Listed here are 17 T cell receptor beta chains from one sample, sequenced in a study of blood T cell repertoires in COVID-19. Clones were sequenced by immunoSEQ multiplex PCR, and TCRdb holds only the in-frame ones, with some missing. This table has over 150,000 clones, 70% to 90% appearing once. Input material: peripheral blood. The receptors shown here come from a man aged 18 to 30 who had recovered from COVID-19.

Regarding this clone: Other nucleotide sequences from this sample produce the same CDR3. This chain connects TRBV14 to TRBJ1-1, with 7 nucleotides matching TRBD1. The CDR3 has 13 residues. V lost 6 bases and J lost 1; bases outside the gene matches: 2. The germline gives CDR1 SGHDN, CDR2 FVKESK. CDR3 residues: CASSRQGNTEAFF. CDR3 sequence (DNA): TGTGCCAGCAGTCGACAGGGGAACACTGAAGCTTTCTTT.

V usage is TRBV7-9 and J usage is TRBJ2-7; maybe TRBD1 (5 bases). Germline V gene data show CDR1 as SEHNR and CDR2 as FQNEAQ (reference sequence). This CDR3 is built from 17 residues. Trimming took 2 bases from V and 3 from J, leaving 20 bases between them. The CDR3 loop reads CASSLTSLRGSDYEQYF. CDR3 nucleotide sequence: TGTGCCAGCAGCTTAACCTCTCTTAGGGGATCCGACTACGAGCAGTACTTC.

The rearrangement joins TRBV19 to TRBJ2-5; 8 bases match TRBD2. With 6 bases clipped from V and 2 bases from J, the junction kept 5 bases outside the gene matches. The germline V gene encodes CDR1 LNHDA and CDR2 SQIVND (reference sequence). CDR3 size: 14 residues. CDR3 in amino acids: CASSILAGQETQYF. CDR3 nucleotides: TGTGCCAGTAGCATTTTAGCGGGACAAGAGACCCAGTACTTC.

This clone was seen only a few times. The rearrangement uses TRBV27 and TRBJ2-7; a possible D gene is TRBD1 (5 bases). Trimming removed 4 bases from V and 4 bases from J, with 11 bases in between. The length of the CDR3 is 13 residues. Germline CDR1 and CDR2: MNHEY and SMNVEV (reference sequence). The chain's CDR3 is CASSYQGVYEQYF. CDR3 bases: TGTGCCAGCAGTTATCAAGGGGTATACGAGCAGTACTTC.

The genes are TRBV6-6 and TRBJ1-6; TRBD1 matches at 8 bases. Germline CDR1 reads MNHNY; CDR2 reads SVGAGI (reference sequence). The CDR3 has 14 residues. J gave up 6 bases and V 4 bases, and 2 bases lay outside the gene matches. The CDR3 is CASSSGGANSPLHF. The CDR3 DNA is TGTGCCAGCAGTTCAGGGGGCGCTAATTCACCCCTCCACTTT.

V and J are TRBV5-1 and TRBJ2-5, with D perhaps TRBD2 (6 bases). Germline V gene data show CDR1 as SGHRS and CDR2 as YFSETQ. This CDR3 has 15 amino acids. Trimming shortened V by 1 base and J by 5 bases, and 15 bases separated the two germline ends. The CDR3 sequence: CASSLWGREVETQYF. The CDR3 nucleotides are TGCGCCAGCAGCTTGTGGGGCAGGGAGGTGGAGACCCAGTACTTC.

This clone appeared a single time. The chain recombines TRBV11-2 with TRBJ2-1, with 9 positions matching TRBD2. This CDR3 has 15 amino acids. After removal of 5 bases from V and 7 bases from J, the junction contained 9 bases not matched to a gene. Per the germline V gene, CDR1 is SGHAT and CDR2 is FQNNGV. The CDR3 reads CASSLRAGGENEQFF. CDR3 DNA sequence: TGTGCCAGCAGCCTCCGGGCGGGAGGGGAGAATGAGCAGTTCTTC.

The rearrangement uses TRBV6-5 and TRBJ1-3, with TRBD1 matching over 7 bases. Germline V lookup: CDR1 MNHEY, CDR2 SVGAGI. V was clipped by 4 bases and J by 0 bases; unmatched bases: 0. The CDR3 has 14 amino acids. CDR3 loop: CASSSGGSGNTIYF. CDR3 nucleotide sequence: TGTGCCAGCAGTTCAGGGGGCTCTGGAAACACCATATATTTT.

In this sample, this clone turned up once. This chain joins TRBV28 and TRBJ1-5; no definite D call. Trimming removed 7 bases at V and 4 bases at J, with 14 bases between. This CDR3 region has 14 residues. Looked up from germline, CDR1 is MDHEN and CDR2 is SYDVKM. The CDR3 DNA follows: TGTGCCAGCAATATTAACGGGATTAATCAGCCCCAGCATTTT. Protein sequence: CASNINGINQPQHF.

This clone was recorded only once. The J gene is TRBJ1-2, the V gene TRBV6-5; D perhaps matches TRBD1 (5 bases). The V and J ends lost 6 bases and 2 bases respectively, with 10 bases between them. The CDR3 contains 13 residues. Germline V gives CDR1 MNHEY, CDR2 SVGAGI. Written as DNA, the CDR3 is TGTGCCAGCAGGTCCCAGGGCAACTATGGCTACACCTTC. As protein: CASRSQGNYGYTF.

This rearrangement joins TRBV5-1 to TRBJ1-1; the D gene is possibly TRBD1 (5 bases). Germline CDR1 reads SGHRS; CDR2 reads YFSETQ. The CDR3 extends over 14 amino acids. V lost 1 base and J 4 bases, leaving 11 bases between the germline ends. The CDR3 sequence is CASSLQGIPTEAFF. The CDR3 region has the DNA TGCGCCAGCAGCTTGCAGGGCATCCCCACTGAAGCTTTCTTT.

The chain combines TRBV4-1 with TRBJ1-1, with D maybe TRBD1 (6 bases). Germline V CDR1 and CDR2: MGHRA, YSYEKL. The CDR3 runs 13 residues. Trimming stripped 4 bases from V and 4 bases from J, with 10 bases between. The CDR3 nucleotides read TGCGCCAGCAGCCTACAGGGTGGCACTGAAGCTTTCTTT. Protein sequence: CASSLQGGTEAFF.

The CDR3 here is CASSYSDRGRAEQYF. CDR3 DNA: TGTGCCAGCAGTTATTCCGACAGGGGGCGCGCGGAGCAGTACTTC. J is TRBJ2-7 and V is TRBV6-5; TRBD1 matches at 10 bases. Trimming cost V 3 bases and J 7 bases; bases outside gene matches: 9. Germline V lookup: CDR1 MNHEY, CDR2 SVGAGI. This CDR3 has 15 residues.

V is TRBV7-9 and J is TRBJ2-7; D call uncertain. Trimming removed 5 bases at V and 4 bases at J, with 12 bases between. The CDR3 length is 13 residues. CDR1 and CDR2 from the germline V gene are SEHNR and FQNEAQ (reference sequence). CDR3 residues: CASSVRSVYEQYF. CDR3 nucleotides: TGTGCCAGCAGCGTTCGGAGCGTTTACGAGCAGTACTTC.

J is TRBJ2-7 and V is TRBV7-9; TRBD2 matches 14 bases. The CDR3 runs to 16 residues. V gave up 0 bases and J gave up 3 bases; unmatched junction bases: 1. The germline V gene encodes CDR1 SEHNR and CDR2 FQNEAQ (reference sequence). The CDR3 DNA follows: TGTGCCAGCAGCTTAGCGGGACTAGCGGGAGTCTACGAGCAGTACTTC. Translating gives CASSLAGLAGVYEQYF.

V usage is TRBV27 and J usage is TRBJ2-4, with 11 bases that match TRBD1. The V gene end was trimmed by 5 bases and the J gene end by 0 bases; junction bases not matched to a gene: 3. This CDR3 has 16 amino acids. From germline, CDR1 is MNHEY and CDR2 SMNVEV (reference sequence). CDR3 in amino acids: CASSKGTGGAKNIQYF. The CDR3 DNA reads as TGTGCCAGCAGTAAAGGGACAGGGGGAGCCAAAAACATTCAGTACTTC.

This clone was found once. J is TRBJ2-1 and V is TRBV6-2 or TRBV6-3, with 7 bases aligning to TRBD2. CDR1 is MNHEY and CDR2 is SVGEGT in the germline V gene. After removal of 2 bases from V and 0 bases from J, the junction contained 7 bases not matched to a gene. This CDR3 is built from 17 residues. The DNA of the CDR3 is TGTGCCAGCAGTTACGAGGCTAGCGGAAGCTCCTACAATGAGCAGTTCTTC. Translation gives CASSYEASGSSYNEQFF.